This T cell receptor beta chain was identified in a study of T cell responses to AZD1222 COVID-19 vaccine (dated by TCRdb to about 2021). For the study in its entirety: AZD1222 recipients given second doses at about 4 weeks or at about 12 weeks were pooled, since spike-specific TCR depth and breadth were not found to differ between the two schedules. TCR sequencing covered more than 230 trial participants: 200 to 210 given two doses of AZD1222 and 26 given two doses of MenACWY control vaccine. Enrollment into the trials was organized by age into subgroups of 18-55, 56-69 and 70-plus years, and those subgroups contained approximately 150, 30 and 60 TCR-sequenced participants, respectively.

As regards this clone: Its antigen is not yet known. It has no much larger one-base neighbor in the sample; base qualities were not kept.

Taken from cysteine to phenylalanine, the CDR3 has 15 residues. Only CDR3 DNA remains: 45 bases, in frame from the first base. CDR1 and CDR2, per the germline V gene, are SQVTM and ANQGSEA. V is clipped by 6 bases and J by 0 bases, and the sequence between their germline boundaries is 15 bases long. Study-level results and caveats: Participants were mostly white British and included more females than males, and it was suggested by the authors that clonal diversity may have been underestimated. Conclusions about previously exposed vaccinees are limited, since just five to seven AZD1222 recipients were seropositive for SARS-CoV-2 at baseline. Spike-specific TCR breadth and depth rose significantly after two AZD1222 doses compared with day 0 and with MenACWY recipients. Because no day 14 peak-response samples were available, the repertoires could be characterized only after the peak T cell response. CD4 TCRs associated with the vaccine covered the entire spike protein, and the dominant responses were in regions 160-218 and 743-854. In the small 56-69-year group, the increase in depth fell short of significance, most likely because of low power. Reportedly, close to half of the unique spike-specific TCRs recognized epitopes lying outside the regions that are mutated in the B.1.351 and B.1.1.7 variants.

Interpreted using the paper, the time point label stands for: baseline before first vaccination. The vaccinee samples were drawn from two UK trials, COV001 and COV002, one of which was a single-blind randomized controlled phase 2/3 trial testing AZD1222 (ChAdOx1 nCoV-19) in healthy adults. For TCRbeta chain sequencing, PBMC samples from trial participants were taken at day 0 and at day 28 after the second dose. The CDR3 regions of human TCRbeta chains were subjected to immunosequencing. As for the original processing: TCRs in the repertoires were compared against a reference library of SARS-CoV-2-specific TCRs that had been generated with the MIRA antigen-specificity platform. Breadth meant the fraction of unique TCRs that were SARS-CoV-2-associated, whereas depth meant the fraction of total T cells that were SARS-CoV-2-associated. Using the MIRA data, every spike-specific TCR was mapped to the spike region that the TCR reacted to and assigned to either a CD4 or a CD8 class. Log10-transformed breadth and depth values were compared by one-way ANOVA with Sidak's multiple comparisons tests. The immuneACCESS repertoire file appears here via TCRdb, limited to in-frame rearrangements. These files lack a portion of the clones; in checked studies, under half of the deficit traces to unresolved V genes, and the cause of the others is not known. The D gene and trimming were derived from the DNA, and the V and J assignments and clone size from that table. The sample profile shows 90,000 to 100,000 clones; roughly 89% of them were found once. The biggest ten clones account for around 7% of the sample.

Sequenced here: peripheral blood, sampled on day 0 of AZD1222 vaccination. The V gene is TRBV29-1 and the J gene is TRBJ2-1; no D segment can be confidently identified. The clonotype was recovered from an adult in good health. The DNA sequence follows: TGCAGCGTCCTCGAATCCCCTAGCTCCTACAATGAGCAGTTCTTC. This codes for CSVLESPSSYNEQFF.